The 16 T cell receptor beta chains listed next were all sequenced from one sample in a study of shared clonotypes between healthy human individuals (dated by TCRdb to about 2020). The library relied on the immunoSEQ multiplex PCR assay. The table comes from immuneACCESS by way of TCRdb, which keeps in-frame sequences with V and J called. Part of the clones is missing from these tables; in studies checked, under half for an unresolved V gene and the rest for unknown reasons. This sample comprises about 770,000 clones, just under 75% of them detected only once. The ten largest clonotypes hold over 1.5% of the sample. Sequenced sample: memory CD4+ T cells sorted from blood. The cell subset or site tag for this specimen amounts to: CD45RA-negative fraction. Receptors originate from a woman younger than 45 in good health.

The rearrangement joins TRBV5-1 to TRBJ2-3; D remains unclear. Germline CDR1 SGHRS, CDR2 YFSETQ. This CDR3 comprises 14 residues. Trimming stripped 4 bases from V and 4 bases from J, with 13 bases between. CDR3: CASSPGHGPDTQYF. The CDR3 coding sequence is TGCGCCAGCAGCCCAGGCCATGGCCCAGATACGCAGTATTTT.

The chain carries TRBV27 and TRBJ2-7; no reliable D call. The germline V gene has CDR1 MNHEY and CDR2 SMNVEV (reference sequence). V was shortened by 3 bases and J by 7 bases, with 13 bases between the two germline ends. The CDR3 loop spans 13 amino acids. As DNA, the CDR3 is TGTGCCAGCAGTTTTTACCCTACTGATGAGCAGTACTTC. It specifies CASSFYPTDEQYF.

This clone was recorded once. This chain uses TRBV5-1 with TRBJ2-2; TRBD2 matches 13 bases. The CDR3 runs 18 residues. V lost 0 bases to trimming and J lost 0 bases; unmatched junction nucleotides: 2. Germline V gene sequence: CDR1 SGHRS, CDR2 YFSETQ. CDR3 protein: CASSLGLAGGANTGELFF. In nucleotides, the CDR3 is TGCGCCAGCAGCTTGGGACTAGCGGGAGGTGCGAACACCGGGGAGCTGTTTTTT.

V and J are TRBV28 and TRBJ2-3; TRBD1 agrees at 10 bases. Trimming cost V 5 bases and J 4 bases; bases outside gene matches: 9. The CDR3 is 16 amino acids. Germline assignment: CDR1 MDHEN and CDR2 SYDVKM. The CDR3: CASSTPGQGFSDTQYF. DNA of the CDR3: TGTGCCAGCAGTACTCCGGGACAGGGGTTCTCAGATACGCAGTATTTT.

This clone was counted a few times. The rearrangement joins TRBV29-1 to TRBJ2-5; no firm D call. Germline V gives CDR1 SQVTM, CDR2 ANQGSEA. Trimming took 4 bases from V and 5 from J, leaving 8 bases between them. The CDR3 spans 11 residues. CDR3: CSVALRETQYF. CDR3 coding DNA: TGCAGCGTTGCCTTAAGGGAGACCCAGTACTTC.

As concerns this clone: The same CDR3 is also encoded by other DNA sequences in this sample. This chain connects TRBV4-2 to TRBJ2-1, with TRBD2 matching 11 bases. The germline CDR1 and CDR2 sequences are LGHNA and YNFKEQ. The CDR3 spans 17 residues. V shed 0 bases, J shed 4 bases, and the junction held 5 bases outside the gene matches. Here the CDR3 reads CASSQDRGTSGYNEQFF. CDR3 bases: TGTGCCAGCAGCCAAGATAGGGGGACTAGCGGTTACAATGAGCAGTTCTTC.

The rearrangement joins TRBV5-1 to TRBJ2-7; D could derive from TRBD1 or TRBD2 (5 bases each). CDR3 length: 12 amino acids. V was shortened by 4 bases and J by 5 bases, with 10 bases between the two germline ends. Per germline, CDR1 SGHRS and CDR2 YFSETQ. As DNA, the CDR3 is TGCGCCAGCAGCGTGGGACGCGACGAGCAGTACTTC. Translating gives CASSVGRDEQYF.

Written as DNA, the CDR3 is TGTGCAAGTCGCTTGGATCTGGGGGGCCCCTCAAGTTTCGACGAGCAGTACTTC. This translates into CASRLDLGGPSSFDEQYF. This sequence joins TRBV12-2 and TRBJ2-7. TRBV12-2 is reported as a pseudogene. The CDR3 covers 18 residues.

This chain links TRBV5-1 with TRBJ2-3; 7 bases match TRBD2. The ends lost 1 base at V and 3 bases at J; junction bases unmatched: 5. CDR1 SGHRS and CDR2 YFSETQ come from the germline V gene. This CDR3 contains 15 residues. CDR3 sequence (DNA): TGCGCCAGCAGCTTGCGTCTAGCGGAGACAGATACGCAGTATTTT. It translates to CASSLRLAETDTQYF.

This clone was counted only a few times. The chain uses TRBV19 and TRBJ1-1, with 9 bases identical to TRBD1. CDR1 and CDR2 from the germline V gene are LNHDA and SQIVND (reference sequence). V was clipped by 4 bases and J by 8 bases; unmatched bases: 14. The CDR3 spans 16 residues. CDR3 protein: CASSTSPGQGGGEAFF. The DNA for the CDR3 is TGTGCCAGTAGTACCTCTCCGGGACAGGGAGGAGGCGAAGCTTTCTTT.

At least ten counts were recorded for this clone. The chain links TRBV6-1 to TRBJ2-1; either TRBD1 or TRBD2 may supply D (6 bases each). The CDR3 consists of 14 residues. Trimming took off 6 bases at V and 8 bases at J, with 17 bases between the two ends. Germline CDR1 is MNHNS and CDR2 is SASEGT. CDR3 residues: CASSPRGLGDEQFF. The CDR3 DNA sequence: TGTGCCAGCAGCCCCCGGGGGCTGGGGGATGAGCAGTTCTTC.

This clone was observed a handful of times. The DNA of the CDR3 is TGCGCCAGCAGCACCGGACTAGCGGGAGCGGAGACCCAGTACTTC. Amino acids: CASSTGLAGAETQYF. The gene calls are TRBV5-1 and TRBJ2-5, with 13 bases lining up with TRBD2. V gave up 4 bases and J gave up 5 bases; unmatched junction bases: 5. The CDR3 is made up of 15 amino acids. Germline-derived CDR1 and CDR2 are SGHRS and YFSETQ. Looking up the rest from reference TRBV5-1 and TRBJ2-5 gives the full variable domain: KAGVTQTPRYLIKTRGQQVTLSCSPISGHRSVSWYQQTPGQGLQFLFEYFSETQRNKGNFPGRFSGRQFSNSRSEMNVSTLELGDSALYLCASSTGLAGAETQYFGPGTRLLVL.

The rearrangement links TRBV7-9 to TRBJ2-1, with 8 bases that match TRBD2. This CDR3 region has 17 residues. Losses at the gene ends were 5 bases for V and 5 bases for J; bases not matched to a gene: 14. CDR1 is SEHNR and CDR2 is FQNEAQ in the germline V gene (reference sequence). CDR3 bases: TGTGCCAGCAGCCCAAGCGGGAGCGCCCTCTTAAACAATGAGCAGTTCTTC. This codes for CASSPSGSALLNNEQFF.

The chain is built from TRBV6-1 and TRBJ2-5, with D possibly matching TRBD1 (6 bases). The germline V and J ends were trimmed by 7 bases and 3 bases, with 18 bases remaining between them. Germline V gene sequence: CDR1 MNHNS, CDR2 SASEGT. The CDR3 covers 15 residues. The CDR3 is CASTSPRTVKETQYF. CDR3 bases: TGTGCCAGCACCTCACCGCGGACAGTAAAAGAGACCCAGTACTTC.

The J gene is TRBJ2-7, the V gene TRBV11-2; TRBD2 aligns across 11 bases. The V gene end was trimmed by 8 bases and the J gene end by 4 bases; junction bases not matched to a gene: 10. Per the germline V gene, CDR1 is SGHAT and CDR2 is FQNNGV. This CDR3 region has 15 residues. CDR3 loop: CASGGLAGMRYEQYF. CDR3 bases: TGTGCCAGCGGCGGACTAGCGGGCATGCGGTACGAGCAGTACTTC.

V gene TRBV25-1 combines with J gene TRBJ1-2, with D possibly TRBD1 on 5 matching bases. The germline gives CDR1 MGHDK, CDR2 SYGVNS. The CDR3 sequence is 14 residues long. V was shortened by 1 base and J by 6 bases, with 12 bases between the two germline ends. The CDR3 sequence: CASSEFGARDGYTF. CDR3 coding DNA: TGTGCCAGCAGTGAATTTGGGGCGCGGGATGGCTACACCTTC.